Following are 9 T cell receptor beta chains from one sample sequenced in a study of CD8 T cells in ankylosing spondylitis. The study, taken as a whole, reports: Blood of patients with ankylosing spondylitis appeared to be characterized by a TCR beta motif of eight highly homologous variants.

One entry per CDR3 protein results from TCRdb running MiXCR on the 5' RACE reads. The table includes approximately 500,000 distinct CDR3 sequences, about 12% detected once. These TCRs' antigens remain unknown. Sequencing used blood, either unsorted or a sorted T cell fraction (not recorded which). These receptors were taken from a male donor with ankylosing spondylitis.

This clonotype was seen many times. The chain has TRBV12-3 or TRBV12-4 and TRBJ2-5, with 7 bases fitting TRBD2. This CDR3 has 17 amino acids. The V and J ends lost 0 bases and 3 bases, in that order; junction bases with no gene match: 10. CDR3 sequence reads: CASSLAILAGVEETQYF. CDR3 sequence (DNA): TGTGCCAGCAGTTTAGCGATATTGGCGGGAGTTGAAGAGACCCAGTACTTC.

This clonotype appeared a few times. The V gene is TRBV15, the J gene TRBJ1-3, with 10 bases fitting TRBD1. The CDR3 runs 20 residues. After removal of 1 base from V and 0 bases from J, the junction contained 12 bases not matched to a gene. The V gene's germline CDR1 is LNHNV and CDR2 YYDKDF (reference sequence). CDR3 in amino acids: CATSRGSGQGLGSSGNTIYF. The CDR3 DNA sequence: TGTGCCACCAGCAGAGGGTCGGGACAGGGGCTCGGCAGCTCTGGAAACACCATATATTTT.

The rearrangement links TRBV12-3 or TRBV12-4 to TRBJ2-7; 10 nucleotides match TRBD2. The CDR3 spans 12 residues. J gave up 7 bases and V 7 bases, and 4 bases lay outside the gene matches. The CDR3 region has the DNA TGTGCCAGCACGAAGCGGGAGGGGGAGCAGTACTTC. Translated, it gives CASTKREGEQYF.

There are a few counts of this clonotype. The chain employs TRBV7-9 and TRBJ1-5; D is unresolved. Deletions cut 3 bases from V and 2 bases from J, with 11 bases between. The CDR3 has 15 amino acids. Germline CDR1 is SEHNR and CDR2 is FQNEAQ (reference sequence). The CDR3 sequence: CASSFGPPGNQPQHF. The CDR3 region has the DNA TGTGCCAGCAGCTTTGGGCCCCCCGGCAATCAGCCCCAGCATTTT. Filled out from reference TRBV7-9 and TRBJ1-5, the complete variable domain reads DTGVSQNPRHKITKRGQNVTFRCDPISEHNRLYWYRQTLGQGPEFLTYFQNEAQLEKSRLLSDRFSAERPKGSFSTLEIQRTEQGDSAMYLCASSFGPPGNQPQHFGDGTRLSIL.

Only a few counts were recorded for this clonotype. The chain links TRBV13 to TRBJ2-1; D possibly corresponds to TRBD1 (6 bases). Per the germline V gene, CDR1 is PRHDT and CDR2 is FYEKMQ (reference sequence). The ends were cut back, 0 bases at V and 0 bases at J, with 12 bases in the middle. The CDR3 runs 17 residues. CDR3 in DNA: TGTGCCAGCAGCTTAGGGCCCCCAGGGGTCTCCTACAATGAGCAGTTCTTC. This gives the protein CASSLGPPGVSYNEQFF.

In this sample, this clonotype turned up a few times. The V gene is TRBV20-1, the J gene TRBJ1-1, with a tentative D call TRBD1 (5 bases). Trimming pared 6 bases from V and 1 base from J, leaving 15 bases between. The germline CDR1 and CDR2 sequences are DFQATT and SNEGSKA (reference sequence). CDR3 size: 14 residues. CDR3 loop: CSAKWAGANTEAFF. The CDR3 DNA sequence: TGCAGTGCAAAGTGGGCCGGGGCGAACACTGAAGCTTTCTTT.

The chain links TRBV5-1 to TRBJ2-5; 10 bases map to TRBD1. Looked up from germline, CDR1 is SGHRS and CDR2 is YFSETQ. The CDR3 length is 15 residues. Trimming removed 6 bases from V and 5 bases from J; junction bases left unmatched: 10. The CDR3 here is CASTPSTGGDETQYF. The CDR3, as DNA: TGCGCCAGCACCCCCTCGACAGGGGGCGACGAGACCCAGTACTTC.

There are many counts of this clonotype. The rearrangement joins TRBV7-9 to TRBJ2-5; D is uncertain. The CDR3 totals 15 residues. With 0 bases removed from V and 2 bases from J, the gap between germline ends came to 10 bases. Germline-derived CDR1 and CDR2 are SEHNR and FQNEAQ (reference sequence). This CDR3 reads CASSLAFTEQETQYF. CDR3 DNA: TGTGCCAGCAGCTTAGCTTTCACAGAACAAGAGACCCAGTACTTC.

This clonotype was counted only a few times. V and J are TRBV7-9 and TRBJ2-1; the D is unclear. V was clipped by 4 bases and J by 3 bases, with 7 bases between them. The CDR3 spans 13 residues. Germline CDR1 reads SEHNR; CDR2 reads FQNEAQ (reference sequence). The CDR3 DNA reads TGTGCCAGCAGCTACGAGAGCTACAATGAGCAGTTCTTC. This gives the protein CASSYESYNEQFF.